One TCR beta chain is described in this entry. Assay: immunoSEQ multiplex PCR; the TCRdb copy retains only in-frame clones and omits some. The sample holds about 180,000 clones, approximately 82% seen once. This CDR3 comprises 15 residues. V shed 3 bases and J shed 1 base, with 12 bases lying between them. Germline CDR1 is MNHEY and CDR2 is SVGAGI. These data are taken from a study of blood T cell repertoires in COVID-19. Turning to the study itself: Sources were T cells, B-cell-depleted T cells, or PBMCs; the material itself was cDNA or gDNA.

Across about two dozen US areas, participants ranged in age from about 18 to 100 years. Participant-given clinical history determined each cohort assignment. Two negative PCRs, clearance, or symptom resolution were required of recovered Cohort 3 donors. The V call is TRBV6-5, the J call TRBJ1-2; D call uncertain. The material sequenced was PBMCs or T cells enriched from blood (not recorded which). The receptor was isolated from a woman aged 45-65 years who had recovered from COVID-19. CDR3 protein: CASSYGRAVNYGYTF. The CDR3 coding sequence is TGTGCCAGCAGTTATGGGAGGGCGGTTAACTATGGCTACACCTTC.